This is a list of T cell receptor beta chains from one sample in a study of blood T cell repertoires in COVID-19. Measured with immunoSEQ multiplex PCR; TCRdb has only the in-frame clones, and not every one. The table shows some 250,000 clones, with under 90% occurring only once. The sequenced material came from peripheral blood. The receptor set was obtained from a man aged 60-69 years with acute or convalescent COVID-19. Both conserved end residues are part of each CDR3. The D gene is left open where the match is weak. Some rows have no size entry. The others give once, few or many, or a class for an expanded clone.

clone_size	v_call	j_call	d_call	cdr3_aa	cdr3_nt
-	TRBV7-8	TRBJ2-5	TRBD2	CASSSTIPGLAGVETQYF	TGTGCCAGCAGCTCAACTATACCGGGACTAGCGGGAGTGGAGACCCAGTACTTC
-	TRBV6-5	TRBJ1-1	-	CASGGIMNTEAFF	TGTGCCAGTGGAGGGATTATGAACACTGAAGCTTTCTTT
-	TRBV9	TRBJ1-6	-	CASSVEPSSYNSPLHF	TGTGCCAGCAGCGTAGAACCGAGCTCCTATAATTCACCCCTCCACTTT
-	TRBV29-1	TRBJ1-4	-	CSVEDEGDDEKLFF	TGCAGCGTTGAAGATGAGGGCGACGATGAAAAACTGTTTTTT
-	TRBV5-1	TRBJ1-2	TRBD1	CASSRTGTGINYGYTF	TGCGCCAGCAGCAGAACCGGGACAGGGATTAACTATGGCTACACCTTC
-	TRBV5-4	TRBJ2-7	-	CASSLVRSRGLRYEQYF	TGTGCCAGCAGCCTCGTACGAAGCCGGGGACTGCGCTACGAGCAGTACTTC
once	TRBV27	TRBJ2-7	TRBD2	CASSTGQPGGNEQYF	TGTGCCAGCAGCACCGGACAACCCGGGGGGAACGAGCAGTACTTC
-	TRBV6-2/TRBV6-3	TRBJ2-7	-	CASSIDRTAQYF	TGTGCCAGCAGCATCGACAGGACGGCGCAGTACTTC
few	TRBV11-3	TRBJ1-3	-	CASSSTGSGNTIYF	TGTGCCAGCAGCTCCACCGGCTCTGGAAACACCATATATTTT
-	TRBV27	TRBJ1-3	TRBD1	CASRWTGDPGNTIYF	TGTGCCAGCAGATGGACAGGGGACCCTGGAAACACCATATATTTT
-	TRBV3-1/TRBV3-2	TRBJ2-5	-	CASSQLETQYF	TGTGCCAGCAGCCAACTGGAGACCCAGTACTTC
-	TRBV5-4	TRBJ2-3	-	CASSLQGRADTQYF	TGTGCCAGCAGCTTGCAGGGTAGGGCAGATACGCAGTATTTT
-	TRBV18	TRBJ1-2	TRBD1	CASSPIAGGGYGYTF	TGTGCCAGCTCACCGATAGCAGGGGGCGGCTATGGCTACACCTTC
-	TRBV4-1	TRBJ2-7	-	CASTWGDNRGYEQYF	TGCGCCAGCACCTGGGGGGACAACAGGGGCTACGAGCAGTACTTC
-	TRBV28	TRBJ2-7	-	CASTYYEQYF	TGTGCCAGCACCTACTACGAGCAGTACTTC
-	TRBV19	TRBJ2-7	-	CASASTVYEQYF	TGTGCCAGCGCGTCGACAGTTTACGAGCAGTACTTC
-	TRBV19	TRBJ2-7	TRBD2	CASSIQGLAGGPYEQYF	TGTGCCAGTAGTATCCAGGGACTAGCGGGAGGGCCATACGAGCAGTACTTC
-	TRBV7-8	TRBJ2-2	TRBD1	CASRLRPAGQGVTGELFF	TGTGCCAGCAGATTAAGACCTGCGGGACAGGGAGTTACCGGGGAGCTGTTTTTT
once	TRBV7-9	TRBJ1-1	-	CASSPWRGAGGGTEAFF	TGTGCCAGCAGCCCGTGGAGGGGTGCGGGGGGGGGCACTGAAGCTTTCTTT
-	TRBV4-2	TRBJ2-2	TRBD2	CASSLGLAATGELFF	TGTGCCAGCAGCCTTGGACTAGCGGCCACCGGGGAGCTGTTTTTT
-	TRBV7-8	TRBJ2-7	TRBD2	CASSLGLAGESYEQYF	TGTGCCAGCAGCTTAGGACTAGCGGGAGAATCCTACGAGCAGTACTTC
-	TRBV7-9	TRBJ2-1	TRBD2	CASSPRSGTYNEQFF	TGTGCCAGCAGCCCCAGGAGCGGGACCTACAATGAGCAGTTCTTC
-	TRBV5-6	TRBJ2-1	-	CASSLDGGMRFF	TGTGCCAGCAGCTTGGACGGGGGTATGCGGTTCTTC
few	TRBV30	TRBJ2-2	TRBD1	CAWCGGQGYTGELFF	TGTGCCTGGTGTGGGGGACAGGGGTACACCGGGGAGCTGTTTTTT
few	TRBV5-1	TRBJ2-5	-	CASSLVPAPEETQYF	TGCGCCAGCAGCTTGGTACCGGCCCCGGAGGAGACCCAGTACTTC
-	TRBV6-1	TRBJ1-1	-	CASSDFGRTEAFF	TGTGCCAGCAGTGATTTTGGTCGGACTGAAGCTTTCTTT
-	TRBV19	TRBJ1-5	TRBD1	CASSIQGTGRNQPQHF	TGTGCCAGTAGTATACAGGGGACAGGGCGCAATCAGCCCCAGCATTTT
-	TRBV20-1	TRBJ1-2	-	CSARGYTF	TGCAGTGCCCGGGGCTACACCTTC
-	TRBV7-9	TRBJ2-5	TRBD1	CASSSRDREETQYF	TGTGCCAGCAGCTCCCGGGACAGGGAAGAGACCCAGTACTTC
-	TRBV4-1	TRBJ2-5	TRBD2	CASSLFFRLAGAEEETQYF	TGCGCCAGCAGCCTATTTTTTCGACTAGCGGGAGCCGAGGAAGAGACCCAGTACTTC
-	TRBV2	TRBJ1-6	-	CASSVGQFNSPLHF	TGTGCCAGCAGTGTTGGGCAGTTCAATTCACCCCTCCACTTT
-	TRBV9	TRBJ2-7	-	CASSVEQGSHEQYF	TGTGCCAGCAGCGTAGAGCAGGGAAGCCACGAGCAGTACTTC
-	TRBV11-3	TRBJ1-3	-	CASSSQNGNTIYF	TGTGCCAGCAGCTCTCAGAATGGAAACACCATATATTTT
-	TRBV27	TRBJ2-7	-	CASSLRGRGSNEQYF	TGTGCCAGCAGTTTACGGGGGCGGGGGTCCAACGAGCAGTACTTC
once	TRBV7-8	TRBJ1-6	TRBD1	CASSLAPGQHNSPLHF	TGTGCCAGCAGCTTAGCGCCGGGACAGCATAATTCACCCCTCCACTTT
-	TRBV5-6	TRBJ2-7	-	CASSPELIASYEQYF	TGTGCCAGCAGCCCCGAACTTATTGCATCCTACGAGCAGTACTTC
-	TRBV7-2	TRBJ2-1	-	CASSLGVSSYNEQFF	TGTGCCAGCAGCTTGGGAGTTAGCTCCTACAATGAGCAGTTCTTC
-	TRBV28	TRBJ1-2	TRBD1	CASSLGTANYGYTF	TGTGCCAGCAGCCTAGGGACAGCTAACTATGGCTACACCTTC
-	TRBV12-5	TRBJ2-1	TRBD2	CASGLSSGGVFYNEQFF	TGTGCTAGTGGTTTGTCTAGCGGGGGGGTCTTTTACAATGAGCAGTTCTTC
-	TRBV18	TRBJ1-1	-	CASSPPQGGANTEAFF	TGTGCCAGCTCACCACCGCAGGGCGGTGCGAACACTGAAGCTTTCTTT
-	TRBV27	TRBJ2-6	TRBD2	CASREGTTLSGANVLTF	TGTGCCAGCAGGGAGGGGACTACCCTCTCTGGGGCCAACGTCCTGACTTTC
few	TRBV9	TRBJ2-1	TRBD2	CASSADPTSGARAQFF	TGTGCCAGCAGCGCTGACCCGACTAGCGGGGCCCGGGCGCAGTTCTTC
-	TRBV28	TRBJ2-5	TRBD2	CASSHSGTSGETQYF	TGTGCCAGCTCTCACTCCGGGACTAGCGGAGAGACCCAGTACTTC
-	TRBV7-8	TRBJ2-2	TRBD2	CASSPRNSGGLNTGELFF	TGTGCCAGCAGCCCCCGCAATAGCGGGGGCTTGAACACCGGGGAGCTGTTTTTT
-	TRBV15	TRBJ1-1	-	CATSDQQGLNTEAFF	TGTGCCACCAGCGACCAACAGGGACTGAACACTGAAGCTTTCTTT
-	TRBV29-1	TRBJ1-5	TRBD1	CSVEDTGAGQPQHF	TGCAGCGTTGAAGACACAGGGGCGGGCCAGCCCCAGCATTTT
-	TRBV30	TRBJ1-5	TRBD1	CAWSQGQGTNQPQHF	TGTGCCTGGAGTCAAGGACAGGGAACTAATCAGCCCCAGCATTTT
-	TRBV24-1	TRBJ1-5	-	CATSDFNSNQPQHF	TGTGCCACCAGTGATTTTAATAGCAATCAGCCCCAGCATTTT
-	TRBV7-6	TRBJ1-6	-	CASSLGRGGSPLHF	TGTGCCAGCAGCTTAGGCAGGGGTGGCTCACCCCTCCACTTT
few	TRBV4-2	TRBJ2-7	TRBD1	CASSPGTGNFYEQYF	TGTGCCAGCAGCCCTGGGACAGGGAATTTCTACGAGCAGTACTTC
-	TRBV6-5	TRBJ2-7	-	CASSPGSHEQYF	TGTGCCAGCAGCCCGGGTAGCCACGAGCAGTACTTC
-	TRBV7-2	TRBJ2-5	-	CASSPGGAQETQYF	TGTGCCAGCAGCCCTGGGGGGGCACAAGAGACCCAGTACTTC
-	TRBV2	TRBJ2-2	TRBD2	CATGTSGNTGELFF	TGTGCCACAGGGACTAGCGGTAACACCGGGGAGCTGTTTTTT
-	TRBV28	TRBJ2-7	-	CASSLTGPRWKQYF	TGTGCCAGCAGTTTAACAGGCCCGAGGTGGAAGCAGTACTTC